A selection of T cell receptor beta chains follows, all from one sample in a study of graft-versus-host responses after intestinal transplantation. Repertoires were generated with immunoSEQ multiplex PCR, while TCRdb's copy carries only in-frame clones and drops some. The table shows about 130,000 clones, with approximately 91% occurring only once. These receptors' targets are unknown. The sample in question was unstimulated CD4+ T cells sorted from spleen or lymph node cells, obtained before intestinal transplant. Receptors originate from a human donor who received an intestinal transplant. CDR3s include the opening cysteine and the closing phenylalanine or tryptophan. Fields, in order: J gene, V gene, clone size, D gene, CDR3 protein, CDR3 DNA. A D gene is named only where the DNA matches it firmly. Rows may omit the clone size; those that give it use once, few, many or a size class.

J gene: TRBJ2-7
V gene: TRBV5-1
clone size: NA
D gene: NA
CDR3 protein: CASSLDVGPQRYEQYF
CDR3 DNA: TGCGCCAGCAGCTTGGATGTGGGACCTCAACGATACGAGCAGTACTTC

J gene: TRBJ2-7
V gene: TRBV7-9
clone size: NA
D gene: NA
CDR3 protein: CASSLSYEQYF
CDR3 DNA: TGTGCCAGCAGCCTATCCTACGAGCAGTACTTC

J gene: TRBJ2-3
V gene: TRBV2
clone size: NA
D gene: TRBD1
CDR3 protein: CASSPKGAGLTDTQYF
CDR3 DNA: TGTGCCAGCAGCCCAAAGGGGGCAGGGTTGACAGATACGCAGTATTTT

J gene: TRBJ2-5
V gene: TRBV7-2
clone size: NA
D gene: NA
CDR3 protein: CASSLVSSQETQYF
CDR3 DNA: TGTGCCAGCAGCTTAGTAAGCTCCCAAGAGACCCAGTACTTC

J gene: TRBJ2-5
V gene: TRBV19
clone size: NA
D gene: NA
CDR3 protein: CASSKLVESETQYF
CDR3 DNA: TGTGCCAGTAGTAAGCTAGTAGAATCAGAGACCCAGTACTTC

J gene: TRBJ2-3
V gene: TRBV7-8
clone size: once
D gene: TRBD2
CDR3 protein: CASSFTSASTDTQYF
CDR3 DNA: TGTGCCAGCAGCTTCACTAGCGCCTCCACAGATACGCAGTATTTT

J gene: TRBJ1-2
V gene: TRBV6-1
clone size: NA
D gene: NA
CDR3 protein: CASSDLGHFGYTF
CDR3 DNA: TGTGCCAGCAGTGATTTAGGACATTTTGGCTACACCTTC

J gene: TRBJ1-1
V gene: TRBV19
clone size: NA
D gene: TRBD1
CDR3 protein: CASRSQGARNTEAFF
CDR3 DNA: TGTGCCAGTAGATCACAGGGGGCGCGGAACACTGAAGCTTTCTTT

J gene: TRBJ1-2
V gene: TRBV20-1
clone size: NA
D gene: NA
CDR3 protein: CSARGDGYTF
CDR3 DNA: TGCAGTGCTAGGGGGGATGGCTACACCTTC

J gene: TRBJ2-2
V gene: TRBV5-4
clone size: NA
D gene: NA
CDR3 protein: CASSLVGSLTGELFF
CDR3 DNA: TGTGCCAGCAGCTTGGTTGGGAGTTTGACCGGGGAGCTGTTTTTT

J gene: TRBJ1-1
V gene: TRBV18
clone size: NA
D gene: NA
CDR3 protein: CASSPNSENTEAFF
CDR3 DNA: TGTGCCAGCTCACCAAACTCGGAGAACACTGAAGCTTTCTTT

J gene: TRBJ2-1
V gene: TRBV6-1
clone size: once
D gene: TRBD1
CDR3 protein: CANAGTGSYNEQFF
CDR3 DNA: TGTGCCAATGCCGGGACAGGCTCCTACAATGAGCAGTTCTTC

J gene: TRBJ2-3
V gene: TRBV6-5
clone size: NA
D gene: NA
CDR3 protein: CASSYSRLTDTQYF
CDR3 DNA: TGTGCCAGCAGTTACTCGCGCCTCACAGATACGCAGTATTTT

J gene: TRBJ2-7
V gene: TRBV6-5
clone size: NA
D gene: NA
CDR3 protein: CASSRTVSYEQYF
CDR3 DNA: TGTGCCAGCAGTAGAACAGTCTCCTACGAGCAGTACTTC

J gene: TRBJ2-7
V gene: TRBV21-1
clone size: NA
D gene: NA
CDR3 protein: CASSKRTGRSYEQYF
CDR3 DNA: TGTGCCAGCAGCAAGAGGACAGGGAGGTCCTACGAGCAGTACTTC

J gene: TRBJ2-1
V gene: TRBV5-6
clone size: NA
D gene: TRBD2
CDR3 protein: CASSLDSGSAHEQFF
CDR3 DNA: TGTGCCAGCAGCTTGGACAGCGGGAGTGCCCATGAGCAGTTCTTC

J gene: TRBJ2-3
V gene: TRBV4-1
clone size: NA
D gene: TRBD2
CDR3 protein: CASSQVRLAGSTDTQYF
CDR3 DNA: TGCGCCAGCAGCCAAGTGCGACTAGCGGGGAGCACAGATACGCAGTATTTT

J gene: TRBJ2-7
V gene: TRBV5-1
clone size: NA
D gene: TRBD2
CDR3 protein: CASSVRQREGLQYF
CDR3 DNA: TGCGCCAGCAGCGTCAGGCAGCGGGAGGGATTGCAGTACTTC

J gene: TRBJ1-4
V gene: TRBV2
clone size: NA
D gene: NA
CDR3 protein: CASTPPTPTNEKLFF
CDR3 DNA: TGTGCCAGCACCCCACCCACCCCAACTAATGAAAAACTGTTTTTT

J gene: TRBJ1-2
V gene: TRBV28
clone size: NA
D gene: TRBD1
CDR3 protein: CASSSGRTGVSYGYTF
CDR3 DNA: TGTGCCAGCAGTTCCGGACGGACAGGGGTTAGCTATGGCTACACCTTC

J gene: TRBJ1-2
V gene: TRBV6-5
clone size: NA
D gene: NA
CDR3 protein: CASSAKGFYGYTF
CDR3 DNA: TGTGCCAGCAGTGCGAAGGGTTTCTATGGCTACACCTTC

J gene: TRBJ2-7
V gene: TRBV28
clone size: NA
D gene: TRBD1
CDR3 protein: CASSPSDRGGYEQYF
CDR3 DNA: TGTGCCAGCAGTCCCTCCGACAGGGGGGGCTACGAGCAGTACTTC

J gene: TRBJ2-3
V gene: TRBV30
clone size: NA
D gene: TRBD2
CDR3 protein: CAWSVGAGECQISSSDTQYF
CDR3 DNA: TGTGCCTGGAGTGTCGGGGCGGGAGAATGCCAAATCTCGTCGTCAGATACGCAGTATTTT

J gene: TRBJ1-3
V gene: TRBV4-1
clone size: NA
D gene: NA
CDR3 protein: CASSQDKGIGGNTIYF
CDR3 DNA: TGCGCCAGCAGCCAAGATAAGGGGATTGGTGGAAACACCATATATTTT

J gene: TRBJ2-7
V gene: TRBV10-3
clone size: few
D gene: TRBD2
CDR3 protein: CAIKGTSGNSFYEQYF
CDR3 DNA: TGTGCCATCAAGGGGACTAGCGGGAACAGCTTCTACGAGCAGTACTTC

J gene: TRBJ2-7
V gene: TRBV27
clone size: few
D gene: TRBD1
CDR3 protein: CASRTWSAGGSYEQYF
CDR3 DNA: TGTGCCAGCAGAACCTGGTCGGCAGGGGGCTCCTACGAGCAGTACTTC

J gene: TRBJ1-2
V gene: TRBV9
clone size: NA
D gene: TRBD1
CDR3 protein: CASSGTGGYGYTF
CDR3 DNA: TGTGCCAGCAGCGGGACAGGGGGCTATGGCTACACCTTC

J gene: TRBJ2-3
V gene: TRBV10-3
clone size: NA
D gene: NA
CDR3 protein: CAIKGGGRDTQYF
CDR3 DNA: TGTGCCATCAAAGGGGGAGGTAGAGATACGCAGTATTTT

J gene: TRBJ2-3
V gene: TRBV19
clone size: NA
D gene: NA
CDR3 protein: CASTLGALSLGTQYF
CDR3 DNA: TGTGCCAGTACCTTGGGGGCACTCTCCCTGGGTACGCAGTATTTT

J gene: TRBJ2-1
V gene: TRBV28
clone size: NA
D gene: NA
CDR3 protein: CASRRGPPTYNEQFF
CDR3 DNA: TGTGCCAGCAGACGGGGACCTCCGACCTACAATGAGCAGTTCTTC

J gene: TRBJ1-2
V gene: TRBV28
clone size: NA
D gene: NA
CDR3 protein: CATSRGRYNYGYTF
CDR3 DNA: TGTGCCACTTCCCGAGGGAGGTATAACTATGGCTACACCTTC

J gene: TRBJ2-1
V gene: TRBV7-3
clone size: NA
D gene: TRBD2
CDR3 protein: CASSPSIAGVGDEQFF
CDR3 DNA: TGTGCCAGCAGCCCATCAATCGCGGGAGTAGGAGATGAGCAGTTCTTC

J gene: TRBJ2-7
V gene: TRBV6-1
clone size: NA
D gene: TRBD2
CDR3 protein: CASSGTSGSYGEQYF
CDR3 DNA: TGTGCCAGCAGCGGTACTAGCGGGAGTTATGGAGAGCAGTACTTC

J gene: TRBJ2-7
V gene: TRBV28
clone size: NA
D gene: TRBD2
CDR3 protein: CASADYSGTSGYEQYF
CDR3 DNA: TGTGCCAGCGCAGATTATAGTGGGACTAGCGGCTACGAGCAGTACTTC

J gene: TRBJ2-4
V gene: TRBV4-1
clone size: NA
D gene: TRBD1
CDR3 protein: CASSLFGTGPENIQYF
CDR3 DNA: TGCGCCAGCAGCCTGTTCGGGACAGGGCCAGAGAACATTCAGTACTTC

J gene: TRBJ1-1
V gene: TRBV11-2
clone size: NA
D gene: NA
CDR3 protein: CASSLRNLNTEAFF
CDR3 DNA: TGTGCCAGCAGCTTAAGAAACCTGAACACTGAAGCTTTCTTT

J gene: TRBJ2-3
V gene: TRBV9
clone size: NA
D gene: TRBD2
CDR3 protein: CASSVEVAGGNTDTQYF
CDR3 DNA: TGTGCCAGCAGCGTAGAGGTCGCGGGAGGGAACACAGATACGCAGTATTTT

J gene: TRBJ1-5
V gene: TRBV28
clone size: NA
D gene: NA
CDR3 protein: CASSLINQPQHF
CDR3 DNA: TGTGCCAGCAGTTTGATAAATCAGCCCCAGCATTTT

J gene: TRBJ1-1
V gene: TRBV6-5
clone size: NA
D gene: NA
CDR3 protein: CASSQNRWNTEAFF
CDR3 DNA: TGTGCCAGCAGCCAGAACAGGTGGAACACTGAAGCTTTCTTT

J gene: TRBJ2-7
V gene: TRBV2
clone size: NA
D gene: TRBD1
CDR3 protein: CASSVDRVGEQYF
CDR3 DNA: TGTGCCAGCAGTGTGGACAGGGTCGGCGAGCAGTACTTC

J gene: TRBJ1-6
V gene: TRBV15
clone size: NA
D gene: NA
CDR3 protein: CATSRDRRTANNSPLHF
CDR3 DNA: TGTGCCACCAGCAGAGATCGCAGGACAGCGAATAATTCACCCCTCCACTTT

J gene: TRBJ1-2
V gene: TRBV6-5
clone size: NA
D gene: NA
CDR3 protein: CASSDEEGAYGYTF
CDR3 DNA: TGTGCCAGCAGTGACGAGGAAGGGGCCTATGGCTACACCTTC

J gene: TRBJ2-2
V gene: TRBV2
clone size: NA
D gene: NA
CDR3 protein: CASRSGEGYTGELFF
CDR3 DNA: TGTGCCAGCAGATCAGGAGAGGGATACACCGGGGAGCTGTTTTTT

J gene: TRBJ2-1
V gene: TRBV6-5
clone size: NA
D gene: TRBD2
CDR3 protein: CASRGEGYNEQFF
CDR3 DNA: TGTGCCAGCAGGGGGGAGGGCTACAATGAGCAGTTCTTC

J gene: TRBJ1-5
V gene: TRBV30
clone size: NA
D gene: NA
CDR3 protein: CAWRADSSNQPQHF
CDR3 DNA: TGTGCCTGGAGGGCGGACAGTAGCAATCAGCCCCAGCATTTT

J gene: TRBJ2-7
V gene: TRBV19
clone size: NA
D gene: TRBD2
CDR3 protein: CASSPSGRGSEQYF
CDR3 DNA: TGTGCCAGTAGTCCCAGCGGGAGGGGGTCCGAGCAGTACTTC

J gene: TRBJ1-5
V gene: TRBV5-1
clone size: NA
D gene: TRBD1
CDR3 protein: CASSPTGVGQPQHF
CDR3 DNA: TGCGCCAGCAGCCCTACAGGGGTCGGTCAGCCCCAGCATTTT

J gene: TRBJ2-2
V gene: TRBV13
clone size: NA
D gene: TRBD1
CDR3 protein: CASSSGTGGWTGELFF
CDR3 DNA: TGTGCCAGCAGCTCCGGGACAGGGGGTTGGACCGGGGAGCTGTTTTTT

J gene: TRBJ2-7
V gene: TRBV18
clone size: NA
D gene: TRBD2
CDR3 protein: CASSPGLAGSYEQYF
CDR3 DNA: TGTGCCAGCTCACCCGGACTAGCGGGCTCCTACGAGCAGTACTTC

J gene: TRBJ2-5
V gene: TRBV18
clone size: NA
D gene: NA
CDR3 protein: CASSPPRAEEETQYF
CDR3 DNA: TGTGCCAGCTCACCACCGCGGGCCGAGGAAGAGACCCAGTACTTC

J gene: TRBJ1-1
V gene: TRBV9
clone size: NA
D gene: NA
CDR3 protein: CASSVVLGGGGTEAFF
CDR3 DNA: TGTGCCAGCAGCGTAGTTCTCGGAGGGGGAGGCACTGAAGCTTTCTTT